These 8 T cell receptor beta chains originate from one sample sequenced in a study of blood T cells in healthy people across ages. Primers used in a second PCR of about 6 to 11 cycles were a sample-barcoded 5' primer and a J-beta primer mix. TCRdb analysed the 5' RACE reads with MiXCR anew, one entry per CDR3 protein. The profile shows 1.2 million to 1.5 million distinct CDR3 sequences, roughly 60% of them singletons. The specimen sequenced was blood. These TCRs come from a man aged 18 to 35 in good health.

V gene TRBV11-2 combines with J gene TRBJ2-5, with D perhaps TRBD2 (7 bases). Looked up from germline, CDR1 is SGHAT and CDR2 is FQNNGV. The CDR3 is 15 amino acids. Between the trimmed V and J ends, which lost 5 bases and 2 bases, there was a span of 15 bases. In nucleotides, the CDR3 is TGTGCCAGCAGCGGACTAGAGGGGGGGCAAGAGACCCAGTACTTC. Protein: CASSGLEGGQETQYF.

This clonotype has just a few counts. In nucleotides, the CDR3 is TGTGCCATCAGTGAGCCCTCGAAGCCGCTGGGGACTAGCGGGAGATCGAGCACAGATACGCAGTATTTT. Translated, it gives CAISEPSKPLGTSGRSSTDTQYF. The rearrangement links TRBV10-3 to TRBJ2-3, with 14 bases that match TRBD2. Germline lookup yields CDR1 ENHRY and CDR2 SYGVKD. This CDR3 contains 23 residues. Trimming at V came to 2 bases and at J to 0 bases, leaving 19 bases not matched to a gene.

This clonotype was counted a few times. This chain links TRBV29-1 with TRBJ2-1; 9 nucleotides line up with TRBD1. The CDR3 extends over 16 amino acids. CDR1 and CDR2 from the germline V gene are SQVTM and ANQGSEA. V shed 7 bases and J 5 bases; nucleotides not matched to a gene: 15. For the CDR3, the DNA is TGCAGCGCCAGGTGGGGACAGGGCGGGAAACACAATGAGCAGTTCTTC. Its protein product is CSARWGQGGKHNEQFF.

The chain uses TRBV7-9 and TRBJ1-1; D perhaps matches TRBD1 (5 bases). Trimming took off 5 bases at V and 3 bases at J, with 10 bases between the two ends. Germline CDR1 is SEHNR and CDR2 is FQNEAQ (reference sequence). The CDR3 spans 13 residues. In DNA, the CDR3 is TGTGCCAGCAGCCCTGGGACGTACACTGAAGCTTTCTTT. This gives the protein CASSPGTYTEAFF.

A word on this clonotype: At one end, the junction sequence differs from germline, possibly due to a read error. The V and J genes are TRBV12-3 or TRBV12-4 and TRBJ1-2; D is possibly TRBD1 (5 bases). The CDR3 runs to 13 residues. CDR3 region: CVSSPRGRIGYTF. The CDR3 DNA reads TGTGTCAGCAGTCCTAGGGGCAGGATTGGCTACACCTTC.

The rearrangement uses TRBV10-3 and TRBJ2-7; 10 nucleotides align to TRBD1. V shed 6 bases, J shed 3 bases, and the junction held 2 bases outside the gene matches. CDR1 ENHRY and CDR2 SYGVKD come from the germline V gene. The CDR3 extends over 13 amino acids. As DNA, the CDR3 is TGTGCCATCAGCGGACAGGGGGGCTACGAGCAGTACTTC. It is translated as CAISGQGGYEQYF.

This clonotype was observed a handful of times. This sequence joins TRBV6-2 or TRBV6-3 and TRBJ2-4, with D perhaps given as TRBD1 or TRBD2 (6 bases each). The end of the DNA aligns better with TRBJ2-7, so the J call may be wrong. The CDR3 runs to 14 residues. Germline values: CDR1 MNHEY, CDR2 SVGEGT. The CDR3 bases are TGTGCCAGCAGTTATTCGGGGGCCCCCTACGAGCAGTACTTC. Its protein product is CASSYSGAPYEQYF.

The chain combines TRBV7-2 with TRBJ2-1, with D unresolved. Trimming shortened V by 2 bases and J by 8 bases, and 10 bases separated the two germline ends. The germline V gene has CDR1 SGHTA and CDR2 FQGNSA. The CDR3 spans 13 residues. Here the CDR3 DNA reads TGTGCCAGCAGCTTAAGACCTAGAGATGAGCAGTTCTTC. Translation gives CASSLRPRDEQFF.